Detailed here is one T cell receptor (beta chain). The antigen is undetermined. The repertoire was sequenced with immunoSEQ multiplex PCR; TCRdb's copy has only in-frame clones and lacks some. The sample lists 150,000 to 200,000 clones, 80% to 90% seen once, with around 10% in the top ten. The source of the sample is a study of T cell responses to AZD1222 COVID-19 vaccine. Study-wide findings and caveats: White British people made up most donors, females outnumbered males, and clonal diversity was possibly underestimated. It was only a handful of AZD1222 recipients who were seropositive at baseline.

Germline-derived CDR1 and CDR2 are SGHNT and YYREEE (reference sequence). Trimming removed 2 bases from V and 5 bases from J, with 11 bases in between. The CDR3 sequence is 14 residues long. The chain couples TRBV5-4 to TRBJ2-1; possibly TRBD2 for D (6 bases). The clonotype comes from an adult who received the AZD1222 COVID-19 vaccine. The material sequenced was peripheral blood, taken 28 days after the second AZD1222 dose. The CDR3 sequence: CASSLSSGNNEQFF. The CDR3 DNA sequence: TGTGCCAGCAGCTTAAGTAGCGGCAACAATGAGCAGTTCTTC.